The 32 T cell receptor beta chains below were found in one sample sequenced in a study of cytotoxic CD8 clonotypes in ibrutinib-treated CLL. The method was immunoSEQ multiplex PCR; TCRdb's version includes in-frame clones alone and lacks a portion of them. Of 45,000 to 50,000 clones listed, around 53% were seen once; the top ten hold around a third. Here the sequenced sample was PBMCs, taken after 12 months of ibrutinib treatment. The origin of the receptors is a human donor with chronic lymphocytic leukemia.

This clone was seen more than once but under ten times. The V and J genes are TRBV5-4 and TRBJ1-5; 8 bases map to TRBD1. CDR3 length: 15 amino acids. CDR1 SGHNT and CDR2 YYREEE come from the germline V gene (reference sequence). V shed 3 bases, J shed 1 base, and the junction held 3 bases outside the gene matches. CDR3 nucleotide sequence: TGTGCCAGCAGCTCCGACAGGGGCAGCAATCAGCCCCAGCATTTT. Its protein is CASSSDRGSNQPQHF.

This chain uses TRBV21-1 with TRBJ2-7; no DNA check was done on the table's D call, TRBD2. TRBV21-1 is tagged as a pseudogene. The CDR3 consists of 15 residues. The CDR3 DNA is TGTGCCAGCACCCTGGGGGGGGAGAGGGGCGACGAGCAGTACTTC. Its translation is CASTLGGERGDEQYF.

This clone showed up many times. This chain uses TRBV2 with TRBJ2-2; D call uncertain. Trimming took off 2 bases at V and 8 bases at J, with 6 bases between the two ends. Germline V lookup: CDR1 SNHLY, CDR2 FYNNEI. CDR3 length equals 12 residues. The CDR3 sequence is CASSESWGELFF. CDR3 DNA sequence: TGTGCCAGCAGTGAAAGTTGGGGGGAGCTGTTTTTT. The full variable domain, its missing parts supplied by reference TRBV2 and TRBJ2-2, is EPEVTQTPSHQVTQMGQEVILRCVPISNHLYFYWYRQILGQKVEFLVSFYNNEISEKSEIFDDQFSVERPDGSNFTLKIRSTKLEDSAMYFCASSESWGELFFGEGSRLTVL.

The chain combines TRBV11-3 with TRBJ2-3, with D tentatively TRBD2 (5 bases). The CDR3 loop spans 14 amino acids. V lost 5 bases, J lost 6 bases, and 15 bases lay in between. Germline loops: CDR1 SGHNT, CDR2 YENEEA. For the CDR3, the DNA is TGTGCCAGCAGCCGAGGGCTAGTCGCGGATACGCAGTATTTT. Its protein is CASSRGLVADTQYF.

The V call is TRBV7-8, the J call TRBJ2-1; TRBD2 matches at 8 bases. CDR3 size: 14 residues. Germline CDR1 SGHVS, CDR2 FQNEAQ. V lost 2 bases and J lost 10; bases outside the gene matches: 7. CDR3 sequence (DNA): TGTGCCAGCAGCTTATCGCGGGGGGTAGGCGAGCAGTTCTTC. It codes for CASSLSRGVGEQFF.

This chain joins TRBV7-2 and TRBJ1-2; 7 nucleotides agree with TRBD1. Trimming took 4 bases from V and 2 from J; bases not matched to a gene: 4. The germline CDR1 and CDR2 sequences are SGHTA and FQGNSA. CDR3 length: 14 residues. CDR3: CASSSTGTNYGYTF. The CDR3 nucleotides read TGTGCCAGCAGCTCGACAGGGACAAACTATGGCTACACCTTC.

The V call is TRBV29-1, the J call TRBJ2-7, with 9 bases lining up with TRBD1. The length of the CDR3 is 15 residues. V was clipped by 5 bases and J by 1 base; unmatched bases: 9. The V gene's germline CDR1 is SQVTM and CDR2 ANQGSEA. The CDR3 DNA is TGCAGCGTTCTCCCGGGGGACAGGGTTTCCTACGAGCAGTACTTC. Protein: CSVLPGDRVSYEQYF.

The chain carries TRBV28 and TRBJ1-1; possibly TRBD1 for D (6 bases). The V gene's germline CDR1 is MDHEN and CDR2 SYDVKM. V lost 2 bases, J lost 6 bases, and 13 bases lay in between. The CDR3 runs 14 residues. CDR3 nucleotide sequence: TGTGCCAGCAGTTTAGCGGGGGGCACCGCTGAAGCTTTCTTT. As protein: CASSLAGGTAEAFF. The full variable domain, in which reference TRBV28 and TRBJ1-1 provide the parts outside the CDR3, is DVKVTQSSRYLVKRTGEKVFLECVQDMDHENMFWYRQDPGLGLRLIYFSYDVKMKEKGDIPEGYSVSREKKERFSLILESASTNQTSMYLCASSLAGGTAEAFFGQGTRLTVV.

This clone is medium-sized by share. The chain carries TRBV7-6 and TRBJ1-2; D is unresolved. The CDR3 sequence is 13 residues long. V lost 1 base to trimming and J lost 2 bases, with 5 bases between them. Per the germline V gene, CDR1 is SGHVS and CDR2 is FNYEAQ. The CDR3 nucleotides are TGTGCCAGCAGCTTAGACGGGAACTATGGCTACACCTTC. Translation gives CASSLDGNYGYTF.

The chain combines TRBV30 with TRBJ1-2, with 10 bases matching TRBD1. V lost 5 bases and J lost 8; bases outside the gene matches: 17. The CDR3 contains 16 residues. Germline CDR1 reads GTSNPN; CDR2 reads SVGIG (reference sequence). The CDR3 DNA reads TGTGCCTGGCAGAACCGGGACAGGGGACCCGTTGGGGGCTACACCTTC. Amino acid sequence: CAWQNRDRGPVGGYTF.

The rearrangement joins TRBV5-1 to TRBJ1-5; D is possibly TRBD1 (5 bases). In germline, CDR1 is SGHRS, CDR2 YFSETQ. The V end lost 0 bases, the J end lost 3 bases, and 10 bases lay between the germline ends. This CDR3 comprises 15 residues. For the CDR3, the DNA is TGCGCCAGCAGCTTGGAGGCAGGGCCCAATCAGCCCCAGCATTTT. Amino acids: CASSLEAGPNQPQHF.

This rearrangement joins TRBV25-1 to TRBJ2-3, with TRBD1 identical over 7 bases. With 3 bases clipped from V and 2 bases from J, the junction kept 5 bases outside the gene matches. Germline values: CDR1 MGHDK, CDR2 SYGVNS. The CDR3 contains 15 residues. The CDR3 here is CASSERDRNTDTQYF. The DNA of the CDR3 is TGTGCCAGCAGTGAGAGGGACAGAAACACAGATACGCAGTATTTT.

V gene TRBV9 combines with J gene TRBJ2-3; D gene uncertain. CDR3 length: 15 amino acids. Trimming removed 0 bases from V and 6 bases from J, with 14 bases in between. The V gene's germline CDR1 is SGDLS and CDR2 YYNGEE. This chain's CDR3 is CASSVGNDRVDTQYF. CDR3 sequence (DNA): TGTGCCAGCAGCGTAGGGAATGACCGTGTGGATACGCAGTATTTT.

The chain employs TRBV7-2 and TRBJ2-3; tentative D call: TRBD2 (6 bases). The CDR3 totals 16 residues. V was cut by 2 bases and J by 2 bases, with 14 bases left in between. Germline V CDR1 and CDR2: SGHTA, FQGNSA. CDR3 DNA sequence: TGTGCCAGCAGCTTAATGTTCGGCGGGGACACAGATACGCAGTATTTT. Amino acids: CASSLMFGGDTDTQYF.

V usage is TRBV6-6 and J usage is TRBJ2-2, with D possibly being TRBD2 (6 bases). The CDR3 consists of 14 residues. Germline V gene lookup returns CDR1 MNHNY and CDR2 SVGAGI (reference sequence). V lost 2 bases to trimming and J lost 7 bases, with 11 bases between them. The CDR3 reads CASSYTGAGGELFF. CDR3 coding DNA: TGTGCCAGCAGTTACACGGGAGCGGGCGGGGAGCTGTTTTTT.

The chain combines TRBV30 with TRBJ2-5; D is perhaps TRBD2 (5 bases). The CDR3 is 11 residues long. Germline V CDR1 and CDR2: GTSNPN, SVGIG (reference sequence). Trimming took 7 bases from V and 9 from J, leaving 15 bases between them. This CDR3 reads CAFAGVGAQYF. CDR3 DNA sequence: TGTGCCTTCGCCGGGGTCGGGGCCCAGTACTTC.

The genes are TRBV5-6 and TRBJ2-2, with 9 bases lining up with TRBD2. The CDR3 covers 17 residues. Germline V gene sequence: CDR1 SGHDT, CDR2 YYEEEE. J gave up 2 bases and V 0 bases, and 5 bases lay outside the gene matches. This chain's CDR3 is CASSLVAGGPNTGELFF. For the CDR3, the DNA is TGTGCCAGCAGCTTGGTTGCGGGAGGGCCAAACACCGGGGAGCTGTTTTTT.

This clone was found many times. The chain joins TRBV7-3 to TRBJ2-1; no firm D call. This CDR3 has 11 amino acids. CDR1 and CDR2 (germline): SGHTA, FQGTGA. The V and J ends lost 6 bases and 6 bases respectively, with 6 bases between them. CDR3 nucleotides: TGTGCCAGCAGTCTCGGCAATGAGCAGTTCTTC. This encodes CASSLGNEQFF.

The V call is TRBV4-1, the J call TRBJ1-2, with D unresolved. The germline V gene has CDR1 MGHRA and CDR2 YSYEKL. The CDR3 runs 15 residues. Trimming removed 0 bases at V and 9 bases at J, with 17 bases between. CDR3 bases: TGCGCCAGCAGCCAAGAGGTTTCGCAGCCTATGAGCTACACCTTC. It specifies CASSQEVSQPMSYTF.

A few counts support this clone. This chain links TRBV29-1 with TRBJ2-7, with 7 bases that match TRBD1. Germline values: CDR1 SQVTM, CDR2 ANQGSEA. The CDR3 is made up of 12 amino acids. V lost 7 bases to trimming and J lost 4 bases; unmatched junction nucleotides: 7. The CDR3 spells CSARTGAYEQYF. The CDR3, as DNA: TGCAGCGCTAGAACAGGGGCTTACGAGCAGTACTTC.

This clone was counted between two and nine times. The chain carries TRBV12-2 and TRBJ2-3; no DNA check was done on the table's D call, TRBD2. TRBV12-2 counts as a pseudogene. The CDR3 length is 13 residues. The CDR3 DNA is TGTGCAAGTCGCTTAGTGACTACAAGGGCTTATCCCTTT. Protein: CASRLVTTRAYPF.

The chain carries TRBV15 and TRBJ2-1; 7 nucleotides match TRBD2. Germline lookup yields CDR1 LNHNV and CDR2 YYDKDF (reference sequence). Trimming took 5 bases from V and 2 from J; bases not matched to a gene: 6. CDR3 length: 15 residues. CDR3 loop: CATSERDWTYNEQFF. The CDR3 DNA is TGTGCCACCAGCGAGCGGGACTGGACCTACAATGAGCAGTTCTTC. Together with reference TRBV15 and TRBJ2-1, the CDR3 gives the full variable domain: DAMVIQNPRYQVTQFGKPVTLSCSQTLNHNVMYWYQQKSSQAPKLLFHYYDKDFNNEADTPDNFQSRRPNTSFCFLDIRSPGLGDTAMYLCATSERDWTYNEQFFGPGTRLTVL.

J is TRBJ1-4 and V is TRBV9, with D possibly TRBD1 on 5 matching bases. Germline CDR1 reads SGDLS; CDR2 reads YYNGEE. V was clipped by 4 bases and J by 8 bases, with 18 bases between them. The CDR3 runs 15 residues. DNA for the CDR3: TGTGCCAGCAGCTCCGGGACCGGAGTGTGGGAAAAACTGTTTTTT. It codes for CASSSGTGVWEKLFF.

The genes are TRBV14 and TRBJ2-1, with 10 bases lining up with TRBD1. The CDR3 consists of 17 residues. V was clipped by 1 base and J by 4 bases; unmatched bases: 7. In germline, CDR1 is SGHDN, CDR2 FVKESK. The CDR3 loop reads CASSQVGTGVRYNEQFF. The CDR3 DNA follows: TGTGCCAGCAGCCAAGTCGGGACAGGGGTTAGGTACAATGAGCAGTTCTTC.

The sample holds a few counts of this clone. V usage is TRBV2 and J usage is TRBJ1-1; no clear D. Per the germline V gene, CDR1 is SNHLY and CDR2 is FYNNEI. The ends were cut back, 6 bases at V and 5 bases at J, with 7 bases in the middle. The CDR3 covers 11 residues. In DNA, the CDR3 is TGTGCCAGCAGACTACAGACTGAAGCTTTCTTT. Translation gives CASRLQTEAFF. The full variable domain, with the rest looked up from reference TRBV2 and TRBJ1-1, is EPEVTQTPSHQVTQMGQEVILRCVPISNHLYFYWYRQILGQKVEFLVSFYNNEISEKSEIFDDQFSVERPDGSNFTLKIRSTKLEDSAMYFCASRLQTEAFFGQGTRLTVV.

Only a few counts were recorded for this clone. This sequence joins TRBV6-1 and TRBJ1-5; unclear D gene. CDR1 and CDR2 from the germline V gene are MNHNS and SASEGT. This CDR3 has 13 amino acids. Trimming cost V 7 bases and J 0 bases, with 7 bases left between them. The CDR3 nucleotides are TGTGCCAGCAAAGAGAGTAGCAATCAGCCCCAGCATTTT. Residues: CASKESSNQPQHF.

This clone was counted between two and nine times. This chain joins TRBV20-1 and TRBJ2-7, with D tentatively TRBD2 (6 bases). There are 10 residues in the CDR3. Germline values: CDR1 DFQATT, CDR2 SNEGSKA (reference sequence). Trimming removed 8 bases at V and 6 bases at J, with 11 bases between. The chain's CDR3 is CSPDGGEQYF. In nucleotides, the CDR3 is TGCAGTCCGGACGGGGGCGAGCAGTACTTC.

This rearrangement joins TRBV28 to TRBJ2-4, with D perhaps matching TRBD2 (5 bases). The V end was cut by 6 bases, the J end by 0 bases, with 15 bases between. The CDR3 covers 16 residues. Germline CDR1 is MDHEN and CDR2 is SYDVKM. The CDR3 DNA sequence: TGTGCCAGCAGGCCTTGGACGGGATTAGCCAAAAACATTCAGTACTTC. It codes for CASRPWTGLAKNIQYF.

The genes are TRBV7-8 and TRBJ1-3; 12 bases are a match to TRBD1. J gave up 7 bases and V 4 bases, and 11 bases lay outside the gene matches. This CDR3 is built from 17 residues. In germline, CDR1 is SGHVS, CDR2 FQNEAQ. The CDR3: CASSSLGDRGLGNTIYF. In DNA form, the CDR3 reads TGTGCCAGCAGCTCGCTAGGGGACAGGGGGCTTGGCAACACCATATATTTT.

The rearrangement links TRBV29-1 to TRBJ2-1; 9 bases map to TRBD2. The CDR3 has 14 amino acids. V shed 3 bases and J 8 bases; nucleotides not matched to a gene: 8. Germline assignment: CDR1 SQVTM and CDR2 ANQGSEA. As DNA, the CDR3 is TGCAGCGTTGACCTAGCGGGAAACAGGGATGAGCAGTTCTTC. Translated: CSVDLAGNRDEQFF.

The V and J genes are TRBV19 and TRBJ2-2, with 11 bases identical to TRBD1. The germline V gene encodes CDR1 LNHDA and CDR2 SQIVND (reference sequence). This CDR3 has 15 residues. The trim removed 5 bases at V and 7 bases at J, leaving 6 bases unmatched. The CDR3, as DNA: TGTGCCAGTAGTGTTCGGACAGGGGGCTTCGGGGAGCTGTTTTTT. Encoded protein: CASSVRTGGFGELFF.

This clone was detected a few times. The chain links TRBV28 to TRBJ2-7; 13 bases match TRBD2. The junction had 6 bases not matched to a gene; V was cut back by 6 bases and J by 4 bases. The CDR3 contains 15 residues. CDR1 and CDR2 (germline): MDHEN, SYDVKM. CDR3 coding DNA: TGTGCCAGCAGCTCGTCGGGACTAGCGGGGTACGAGCAGTACTTC. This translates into CASSSSGLAGYEQYF.